The 7 T cell receptor beta chains listed next were all sequenced from one sample in a study of post-analysis software for immune sequencing data. cDNA libraries of TCR beta carried unique molecular identifiers. TCRdb ran MiXCR on the PCR reads and lists one entry per CDR3 protein. The sample holds about 190,000 distinct CDR3 sequences; roughly 30% are singletons and the top ten take roughly 3.5%. General observations from the study: Five TRBV segments appeared more often in patients than in controls, and TRBV5-6, TRBV5-1 and TRBV20-1 were among these.

Their cognate antigens are unknown. Sequenced: blood. These receptors came from a girl between 2 and 17 years old with multiple sclerosis.

On this clonotype itself: Just one base apart from a much larger clone, this may be a read error. The chain joins TRBV29-1 to TRBJ1-1, with a weak D call TRBD1 (6 bases). V gave up 7 bases and J gave up 1 base, with 13 bases separating them. Germline V gives CDR1 SQVTM, CDR2 ANQGSEA. The CDR3 extends over 13 amino acids. The CDR3 nucleotides read TGCAGCGGGGCCCAGGGGACGAACACTGAAGCTTTCTTT. It specifies CSGAQGTNTEAFF.

V gene TRBV14 combines with J gene TRBJ2-1; the D is unclear. V gave up 6 bases and J gave up 6 bases, with 15 bases separating them. The CDR3 has 14 amino acids. Germline V gene data show CDR1 as SGHDN and CDR2 as FVKESK. The CDR3 reads CASSLWALVNEQFF. In DNA, the CDR3 is TGTGCCAGCAGTCTGTGGGCCCTAGTCAATGAGCAGTTCTTC.

The V and J genes are TRBV6-2 or TRBV6-3 and TRBJ2-5; TRBD1 matches 7 bases. The V gene end was trimmed by 6 bases and the J gene end by 2 bases; junction bases not matched to a gene: 9. The V gene's germline CDR1 is MNHEY and CDR2 SVGEGT. The CDR3 sequence is 15 residues long. The CDR3 spells CASSGIRTGQETQYF. The CDR3 DNA is TGTGCCAGCAGCGGCATCCGGACAGGTCAAGAGACCCAGTACTTC.

On this clonotype: A much larger clone differs from this one at a single base, so this may be a read error. Likely a read error: the CDR3 ends without its conserved phenylalanine or tryptophan. This chain connects TRBV6-4 to TRBJ2-3, with TRBD2 matching over 9 bases. This CDR3 has 13 residues. V was pared by 3 bases and J by 10 bases, with 5 bases of the junction left unmatched. Germline-derived CDR1 and CDR2 are MRHNA and SNTAGT. For the CDR3, the DNA is TGTGCCAGCAGTGAGCGGGAGGGCCTTTCGCAGTATGTT. It translates to CASSEREGLSQYV.

This clonotype was counted many times. V is TRBV5-5 and J is TRBJ2-5; D may be TRBD1 or TRBD2 (5 bases each). V shed 3 bases and J shed 5 bases, with 14 bases lying between them. Germline loops: CDR1 SGHKS, CDR2 YYEKEE (reference sequence). The CDR3 totals 14 residues. The CDR3, as DNA: TGTGCCAGCAGCTCGGGACCGTCGGGGGAGACCCAGTACTTC. Protein sequence: CASSSGPSGETQYF. Combining the CDR3 with reference TRBV5-5 and TRBJ2-5 gives the whole variable domain DAGVTQSPTHLIKTRGQQVTLRCSPISGHKSVSWYQQVLGQGPQFIFQYYEKEERGRGNFPDRFSARQFPNYSSELNVNALLLGDSALYLCASSSGPSGETQYFGPGTRLLVL.

In its sample, this clonotype was seen many times. V and J are TRBV5-1 and TRBJ2-3; tentative D call: TRBD2 (5 bases). The CDR3 is made up of 16 amino acids. Germline V gene sequence: CDR1 SGHRS, CDR2 YFSETQ. The V end lost 4 bases, the J end lost 2 bases, and 17 bases lay between the germline ends. DNA for the CDR3: TGCGCCAGCAGCAACGGCTGGGCGGGCCTCACAGATACGCAGTATTTT. This encodes CASSNGWAGLTDTQYF.

This clonotype was counted many times. The gene calls are TRBV5-1 and TRBJ1-2; 7 bases agree with TRBD1. This CDR3 is 14 amino acids long. Trimming removed 4 bases from V and 4 bases from J; junction bases left unmatched: 7. Germline lookup yields CDR1 SGHRS and CDR2 YFSETQ. The CDR3 nucleotides read TGCGCCAGCAGCCTAGGGACAGCCCCCTATGGCTACACCTTC. Translating it yields CASSLGTAPYGYTF.